The clone carrying this T cell receptor beta chain was detected only a few times. Authors' methods: Reference gene primer amplification gave nucleated cell count estimates. Clones were read by immunoSEQ multiplex PCR, and TCRdb kept only the in-frame ones, dropping some. Clone size and the V and J calls come from that table; the DNA yielded D and trimming. The sample comprises around 120,000 clones, about 85% of which are singletons, and 2% to 2.5% rests with the top ten. The data originate from a study of blood T cell repertoires in COVID-19. About the study: Researchers got acute and convalescent COVID-19 samples from the United States, Italy and Spain. In each case, the material was cDNA or gDNA derived from T cells, B-cell-depleted T cells, or PBMCs.

The CDR3 is 15 residues long. In germline, CDR1 is MNHNY, CDR2 SVGAGI (reference sequence). The ends lost 4 bases at V and 3 bases at J; junction bases unmatched: 4. The TCR sequence derives from a human donor in a cohort sampled during active COVID-19. The specimen sequenced was peripheral blood. This chain uses TRBV6-6 with TRBJ1-1; 11 bases match TRBD1. This CDR3 is CASSWTGGIDTEAFF. Written as DNA, the CDR3 is TGTGCCAGCAGTTGGACAGGGGGCATAGACACTGAAGCTTTCTTT.